This TCR beta chain was found in a study of cytomegalovirus exposure and HLA in healthy donors. CDR1 is MNHEY and CDR2 is SMNVEV in the germline V gene (reference sequence). This CDR3 is 13 amino acids long. Trimming took 6 bases from V and 1 from J, leaving 9 bases between them. Study-wide results and limits: Later analysis found that TCR beta chains associated with HLA were more clonally expanded than other, equally common chains. One variant, a missense change in DCLRE1C, was linked in a later analysis to TCR beta V- and J-gene trimming. Per published accounts, TCR beta sequences correctly predicted the HLA-A and HLA-B alleles of most subjects. A later analysis linked fewer than 20,000 TCR beta sequences to HLA alleles at 0.05 false discovery rate.

The sample holds a few counts of this clone. The antigen remains unidentified. PCR used 60 Vbeta primers and 13 Jbeta primers. Measured with immunoSEQ multiplex PCR; TCRdb has only the in-frame clones, and not every one. Of 110,000 to 150,000 clones in the sample, roughly four fifths are singletons; the top ten hold about 3.4%. This TCR derives from a young man in good health and CMV-seropositive. This sequence joins TRBV27 and TRBJ1-1, with a tentative D call TRBD1 (5 bases). Source material: PBMCs. This CDR3 reads CASRVRENTEAFF. The DNA for the CDR3 is TGTGCCAGCAGGGTCAGGGAGAACACTGAAGCTTTCTTT.